This is a list of T cell receptor beta chains from one sample in a study of shared T cell receptors in the human thymus. The protocol was immunoSEQ multiplex PCR, while the TCRdb copy is restricted to in-frame clones and leaves out a portion. The table has approximately 730,000 clones, approximately 85% seen once; the top ten hold around 0.0099%. These data also formed part of another study, on human thymus T cells.

Sequences were obtained from thymocytes. All receptors come from a girl younger than two with a congenital heart defect. CDR3s include the opening cysteine and the closing phenylalanine or tryptophan. The D gene is left open where the match is weak. Expanded clones are given a class, and other clones once, few, many or no size at all.

TRBJ2-7,.,TRBV18,.,TGTGCCAGCTCACCACCTAGGGGCGCGAGCTCCTACGAGCAGTACTTC,CASSPPRGASSYEQYF
TRBJ1-6,.,TRBV7-6,.,TGTGCCAGCAGCTCGCGGGGTTCACCCCTCCACTTT,CASSSRGSPLHF
TRBJ2-3,.,TRBV10-3,TRBD2,TGTGCCATCGGGGATGGGGGAGCGGGGGCCCCCACAGATACGCAGTATTTT,CAIGDGGAGAPTDTQYF
TRBJ1-1,.,TRBV5-1,.,TGCGCCAGCAGCTCCGATAGGATAGGGGTCGAGAACACTGAAGCTTTCTTT,CASSSDRIGVENTEAFF
TRBJ1-1,.,TRBV11-2,.,TGTGCCAGCAGGCCCAACAGGGTAAACACTGAAGCTTTCTTT,CASRPNRVNTEAFF
TRBJ1-4,.,TRBV7-2,.,TGTGCCAGCAGCTTAAGGAGGGTAACGACTAAACTGTTTTTT,CASSLRRVTTKLFF
TRBJ1-3,.,TRBV14,.,TGTGCCAGCAGCCCATCTGGAAACACCATATATTTT,CASSPSGNTIYF
TRBJ1-2,.,TRBV20-1,.,TGCAGTGCGACGGGATACACCTTC,CSATGYTF
TRBJ2-1,.,TRBV5-1,TRBD2,TGCGCCAGCAGCTTGCGGTCTAGCGGGGGACCCGGCGATGAGCAGTTCTTC,CASSLRSSGGPGDEQFF
TRBJ2-7,.,TRBV5-1,TRBD1,TGCGCCAGCAGCCACAACCCGGGACAGGAAGCCTACGAGCAGTACTTC,CASSHNPGQEAYEQYF
TRBJ2-3,.,TRBV2,.,TGTGCCCTGCGGCGCGATTTTGGCACAGATACGCAGTATTTT,CALRRDFGTDTQYF
TRBJ1-5,.,TRBV15,TRBD1,TGTGCCACCAGCGAGGGGGCCTATAGCAATCAGCCCCAGCATTTT,CATSEGAYSNQPQHF
TRBJ1-5,.,TRBV2,.,TGTGCCAGCGGCCAGCCCCAGCATTTT,CASGQPQHF
TRBJ2-1,.,TRBV19,.,TGTGCCAGTAGTCGGGCGGGGTTCTCCTACAATGAGCAGTTCTTC,CASSRAGFSYNEQFF
TRBJ1-2,.,TRBV5-4,TRBD1,TGTGCCAGCAGCTGGGACAGGGATCTTGGCTACACCTTC,CASSWDRDLGYTF
TRBJ1-2,few,TRBV28,TRBD1,TGTGCCAGCAGTCCCCGCCGACAGGGGGCGTCGGACTATGGCTACACCTTC,CASSPRRQGASDYGYTF
TRBJ2-7,.,TRBV7-9,.,TGTGCCAGCAGCTTAGGGCTAGCCTACGAGCAGTACTTC,CASSLGLAYEQYF
TRBJ1-6,.,TRBV11-2,.,TGTGCCAGCAGCTCCGTTAATTCACCCCTCCACTTT,CASSSVNSPLHF
TRBJ2-2,.,TRBV5-1,TRBD1,TGCGCCAGCAGCTTGTCTCAGGGGGATTGGAACACCGGGGAGCTGTTTTTT,CASSLSQGDWNTGELFF
TRBJ1-1,.,TRBV10-3,.,TGTGCCATCAGTGAGTTACAGAGGAACACTGAAGCTTTCTTT,CAISELQRNTEAFF
TRBJ2-2,.,TRBV10-2,.,TGCGCCAGTCGGGGGGCTCATTCCTCGAACACCGGGGAGCTGTTTTTT,CASRGAHSSNTGELFF
TRBJ1-4,.,TRBV6-5,.,TGTGCCAGCAGTTACAAGAGGGCAGGGGTTTGGGAAAAACTGTTTTTT,CASSYKRAGVWEKLFF
TRBJ2-4,.,TRBV2,TRBD2,TGTGCCAGCAGGGCGACTAGCGTTTCCCTCATTCAGTACTTC,CASRATSVSLIQYF
TRBJ2-1,.,TRBV29-1,TRBD1,TGCAGCGTTCGGGACAGGGGGAAAAATAATGAGCAGTTCTTC,CSVRDRGKNNEQFF
TRBJ2-5,.,TRBV7-3,.,TGTGCCAGCAGCCGATACCCGGGGGAGACCCAGTACTTC,CASSRYPGETQYF
TRBJ1-2,few,TRBV10-3,.,TGTGCCATCAGGGGGGGAATCCCAAACCTCTACACCTTC,CAIRGGIPNLYTF
TRBJ2-1,.,TRBV5-8,TRBD1,TGTGCCAGCAGCGTGTATCAGCACAGGGGTTGGATCCTTAATGAGCAGTTCTTC,CASSVYQHRGWILNEQFF
TRBJ1-6,.,TRBV5-1,TRBD1,TGCGCCAGCAGACGGGACAGGGACATTTATAATTCCCCCCTCCACTTT,CASRRDRDIYNSPLHF
TRBJ2-7,.,TRBV5-1,TRBD1,TGCGCCAGCAGCTTAGGGACAGGGATACCCTACGAGCAGTACTTC,CASSLGTGIPYEQYF
TRBJ1-2,few,TRBV7-2,TRBD1,TGTGCCAGCAGCGGTATCGGACAGGGAGATTATGGCTACACCTTC,CASSGIGQGDYGYTF
TRBJ2-3,.,TRBV28,.,TGTGCCAGCCGCGGTTCGAGGTTCACAGATACGCAGTATTTT,CASRGSRFTDTQYF
TRBJ1-2,.,TRBV19,.,TGTGCCAGTAGTGGCCGGCGACAGCGCCTACTCTATGGCTACACCTTC,CASSGRRQRLLYGYTF